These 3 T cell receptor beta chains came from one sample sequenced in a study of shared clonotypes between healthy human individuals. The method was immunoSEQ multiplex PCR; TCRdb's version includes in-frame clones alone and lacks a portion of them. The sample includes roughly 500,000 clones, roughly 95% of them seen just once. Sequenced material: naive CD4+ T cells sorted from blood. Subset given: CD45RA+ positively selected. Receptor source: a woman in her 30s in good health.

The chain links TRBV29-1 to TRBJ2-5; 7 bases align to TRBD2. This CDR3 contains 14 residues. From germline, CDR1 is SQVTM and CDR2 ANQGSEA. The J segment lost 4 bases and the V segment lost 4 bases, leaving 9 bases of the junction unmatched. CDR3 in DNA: TGCAGCGTTGGGGCCCCTAGCGGTTTAGAGACCCAGTACTTC. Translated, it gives CSVGAPSGLETQYF.

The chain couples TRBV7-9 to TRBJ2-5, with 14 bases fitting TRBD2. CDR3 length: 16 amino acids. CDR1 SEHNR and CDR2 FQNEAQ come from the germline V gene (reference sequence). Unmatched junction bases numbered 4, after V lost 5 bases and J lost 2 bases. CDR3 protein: CASSHGTSGGQETQYF. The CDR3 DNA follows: TGTGCCAGCAGCCATGGGACTAGCGGGGGACAAGAGACCCAGTACTTC.

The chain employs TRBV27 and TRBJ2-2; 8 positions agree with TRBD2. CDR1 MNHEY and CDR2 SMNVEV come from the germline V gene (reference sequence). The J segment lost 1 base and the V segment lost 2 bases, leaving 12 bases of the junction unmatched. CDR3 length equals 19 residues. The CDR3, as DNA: TGTGCCAGCAGTTTACGTGCGGGAGGCGCGAATATGAACACCGGGGAGCTGTTTTTT. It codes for CASSLRAGGANMNTGELFF.